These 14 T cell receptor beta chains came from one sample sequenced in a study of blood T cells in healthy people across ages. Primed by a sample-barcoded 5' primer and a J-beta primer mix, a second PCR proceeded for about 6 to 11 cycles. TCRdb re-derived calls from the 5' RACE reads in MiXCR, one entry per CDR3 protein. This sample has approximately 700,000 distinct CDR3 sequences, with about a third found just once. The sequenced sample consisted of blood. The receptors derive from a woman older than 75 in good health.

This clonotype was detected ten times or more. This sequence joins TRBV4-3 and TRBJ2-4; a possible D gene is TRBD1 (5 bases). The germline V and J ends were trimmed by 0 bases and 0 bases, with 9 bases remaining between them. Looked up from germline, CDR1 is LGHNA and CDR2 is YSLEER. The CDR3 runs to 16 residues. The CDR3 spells CASSQDRRGAKNIQYF. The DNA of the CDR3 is TGCGCCAGCAGCCAAGATCGAAGGGGAGCCAAAAACATTCAGTACTTC.

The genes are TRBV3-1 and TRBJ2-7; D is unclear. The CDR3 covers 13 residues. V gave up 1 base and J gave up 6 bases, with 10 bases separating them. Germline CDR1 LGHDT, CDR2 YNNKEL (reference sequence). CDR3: CASSQAKGGEQYF. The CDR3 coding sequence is TGTGCCAGCAGCCAAGCAAAAGGTGGCGAGCAGTACTTC.

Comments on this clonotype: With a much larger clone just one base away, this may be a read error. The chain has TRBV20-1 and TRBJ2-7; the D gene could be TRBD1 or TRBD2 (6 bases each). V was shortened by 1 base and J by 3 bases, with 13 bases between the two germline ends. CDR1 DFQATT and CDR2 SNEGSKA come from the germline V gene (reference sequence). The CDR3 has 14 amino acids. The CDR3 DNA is TGCAGTGCTAGAGTTGAGGGGGGAGGCTACGAGCAGTACTTC. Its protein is CSARVEGGGYEQYF.

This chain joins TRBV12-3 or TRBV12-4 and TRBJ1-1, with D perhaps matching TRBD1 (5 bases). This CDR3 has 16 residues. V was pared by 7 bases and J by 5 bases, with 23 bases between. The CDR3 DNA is TGTGCCAGCACCCCCGGGACCATCACGTTCGGAACTGAAGCTTTCTTT. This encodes CASTPGTITFGTEAFF.

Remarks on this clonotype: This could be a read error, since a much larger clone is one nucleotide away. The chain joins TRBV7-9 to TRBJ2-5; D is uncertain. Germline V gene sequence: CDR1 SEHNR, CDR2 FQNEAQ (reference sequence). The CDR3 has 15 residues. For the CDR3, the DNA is TGTGCCAGCAGCTTAGGGGTTAGCCTCCAAGAGACCCAGCACTTC. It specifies CASSLGVSLQETQHF.

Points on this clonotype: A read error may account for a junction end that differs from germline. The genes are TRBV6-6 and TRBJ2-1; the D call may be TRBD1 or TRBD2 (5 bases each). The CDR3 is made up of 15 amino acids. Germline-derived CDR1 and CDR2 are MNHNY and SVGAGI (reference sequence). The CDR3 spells CASSYSGRENNEQFF. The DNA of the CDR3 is TGTGCCAGCAGTTACTCAGGCAGGGAGAACAATGAACAGTTCTTC.

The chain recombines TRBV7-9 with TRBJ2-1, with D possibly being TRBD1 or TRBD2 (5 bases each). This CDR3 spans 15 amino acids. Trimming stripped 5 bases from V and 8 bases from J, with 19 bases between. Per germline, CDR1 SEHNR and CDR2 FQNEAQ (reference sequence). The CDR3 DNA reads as TGTGCCAGCAGCCTGGCAGCGGCAGGGCTGGATGAGCAGTTCTTC. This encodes CASSLAAAGLDEQFF. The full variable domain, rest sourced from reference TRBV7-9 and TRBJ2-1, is DTGVSQNPRHKITKRGQNVTFRCDPISEHNRLYWYRQTLGQGPEFLTYFQNEAQLEKSRLLSDRFSAERPKGSFSTLEIQRTEQGDSAMYLCASSLAAAGLDEQFFGPGTRLTVL.

The CDR3 loop is CSARDKSGGPTGELFF. CDR3 in DNA: TGCAGTGCTAGAGATAAGTCGGGGGGGCCCACCGGGGAGCTGTTTTTT. The chain carries TRBV20-1 and TRBJ2-2; 8 bases match TRBD2. Per germline, CDR1 DFQATT and CDR2 SNEGSKA (reference sequence). V was pared by 0 bases and J by 4 bases, with 7 bases of the junction left unmatched. The CDR3 contains 16 residues.

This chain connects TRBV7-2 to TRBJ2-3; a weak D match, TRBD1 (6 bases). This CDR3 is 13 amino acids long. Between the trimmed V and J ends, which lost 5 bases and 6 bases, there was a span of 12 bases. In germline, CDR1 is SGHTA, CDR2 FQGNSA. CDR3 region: CASSQGRGDTQYF. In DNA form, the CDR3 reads TGTGCCAGCAGCCAGGGGAGAGGGGATACGCAGTATTTT. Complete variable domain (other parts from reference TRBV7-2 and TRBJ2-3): GAGVSQSPSNKVTEKGKDVELRCDPISGHTALYWYRQSLGQGLEFLIYFQGNSAPDKSGLPSDRFSAERTGGSVSTLTIQRTQQEDSAVYLCASSQGRGDTQYFGPGTRLTVL.

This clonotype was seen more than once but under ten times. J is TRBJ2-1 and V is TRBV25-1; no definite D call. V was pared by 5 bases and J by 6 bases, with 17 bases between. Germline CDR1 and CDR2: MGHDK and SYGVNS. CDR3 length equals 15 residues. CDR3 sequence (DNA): TGTGCCAGCAGTAACCAAGGAAGCCGCCGCAATGAGCAGTTCTTC. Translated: CASSNQGSRRNEQFF.

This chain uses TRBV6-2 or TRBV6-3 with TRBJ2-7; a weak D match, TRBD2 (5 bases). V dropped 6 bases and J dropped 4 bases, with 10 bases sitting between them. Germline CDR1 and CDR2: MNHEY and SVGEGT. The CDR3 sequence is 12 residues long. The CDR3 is CASRHGEYEQYF. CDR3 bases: TGTGCCAGCAGACACGGGGAATACGAGCAGTACTTC.

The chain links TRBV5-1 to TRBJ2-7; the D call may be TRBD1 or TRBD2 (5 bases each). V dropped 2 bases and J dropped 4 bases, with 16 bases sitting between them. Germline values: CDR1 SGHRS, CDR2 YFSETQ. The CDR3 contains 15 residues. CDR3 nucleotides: TGCGCCAGCAGCTTTGGACAAACTAGAGGGTACGAGCAGTACTTC. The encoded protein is CASSFGQTRGYEQYF. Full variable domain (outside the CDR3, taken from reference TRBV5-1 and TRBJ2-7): KAGVTQTPRYLIKTRGQQVTLSCSPISGHRSVSWYQQTPGQGLQFLFEYFSETQRNKGNFPGRFSGRQFSNSRSEMNVSTLELGDSALYLCASSFGQTRGYEQYFGPGTRLTVT.

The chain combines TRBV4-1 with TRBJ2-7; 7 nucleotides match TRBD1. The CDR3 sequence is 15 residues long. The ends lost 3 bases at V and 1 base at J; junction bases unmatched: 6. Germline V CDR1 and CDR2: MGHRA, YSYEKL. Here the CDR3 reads CASSQTGSSSYEQYF. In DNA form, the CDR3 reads TGCGCCAGCAGCCAGACAGGGTCATCGTCCTACGAGCAGTACTTC.

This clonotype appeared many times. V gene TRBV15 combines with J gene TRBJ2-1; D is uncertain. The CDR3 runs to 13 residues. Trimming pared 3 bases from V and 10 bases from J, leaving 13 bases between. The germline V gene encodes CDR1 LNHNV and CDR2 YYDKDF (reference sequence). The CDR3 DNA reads TGTGCCACCAGCAGGACTCGTTTAAGGGAGCAGTTCTTC. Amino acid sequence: CATSRTRLREQFF.